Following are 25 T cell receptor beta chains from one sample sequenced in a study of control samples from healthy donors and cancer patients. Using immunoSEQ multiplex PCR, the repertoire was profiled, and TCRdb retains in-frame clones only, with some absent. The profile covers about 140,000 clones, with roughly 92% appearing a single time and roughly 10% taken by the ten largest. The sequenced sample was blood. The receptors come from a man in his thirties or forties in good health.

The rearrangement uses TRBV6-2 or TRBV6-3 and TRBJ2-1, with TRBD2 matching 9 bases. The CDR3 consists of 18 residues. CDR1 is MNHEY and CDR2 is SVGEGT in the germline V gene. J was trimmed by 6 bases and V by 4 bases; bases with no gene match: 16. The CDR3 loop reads CASSFLTNDSGSFNEQFF. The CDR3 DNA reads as TGTGCCAGCAGTTTTCTAACTAACGATAGCGGGAGCTTCAATGAGCAGTTCTTC.

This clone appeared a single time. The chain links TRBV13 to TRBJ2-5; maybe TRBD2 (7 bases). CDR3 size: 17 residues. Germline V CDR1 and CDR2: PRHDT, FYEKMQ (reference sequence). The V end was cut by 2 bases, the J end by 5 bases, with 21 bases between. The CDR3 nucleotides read TGTGCCAGCAGCTTACGAGTTTGGGGGGGGGCCACGGAGACCCAGTACTTC. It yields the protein CASSLRVWGGATETQYF.

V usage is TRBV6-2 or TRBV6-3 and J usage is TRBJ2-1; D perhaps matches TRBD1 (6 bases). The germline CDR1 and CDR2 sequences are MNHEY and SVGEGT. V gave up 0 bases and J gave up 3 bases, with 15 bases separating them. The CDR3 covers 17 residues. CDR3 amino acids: CASSYSAGATLYNEQFF. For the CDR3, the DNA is TGTGCCAGCAGTTACTCGGCAGGGGCTACTCTCTACAATGAGCAGTTCTTC.

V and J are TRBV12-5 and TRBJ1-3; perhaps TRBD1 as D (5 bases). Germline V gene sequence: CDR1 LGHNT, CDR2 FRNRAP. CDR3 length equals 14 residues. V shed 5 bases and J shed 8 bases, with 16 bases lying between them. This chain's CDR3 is CASGLGQPDDTIYF. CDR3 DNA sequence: TGTGCTAGTGGTCTAGGACAACCCGATGACACCATATATTTT.

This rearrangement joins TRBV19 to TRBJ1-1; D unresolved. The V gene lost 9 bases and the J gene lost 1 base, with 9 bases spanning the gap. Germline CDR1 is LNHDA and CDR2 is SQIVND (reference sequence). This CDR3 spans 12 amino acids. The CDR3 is CASLRGNTEAFF. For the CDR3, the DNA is TGTGCCAGCCTACGGGGGAACACTGAAGCTTTCTTT. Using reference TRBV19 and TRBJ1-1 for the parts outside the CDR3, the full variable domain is DGGITQSPKYLFRKEGQNVTLSCEQNLNHDAMYWYRQDPGQGLRLIYYSQIVNDFQKGDIAEGYSVSREKKESFPLTVTSAQKNPTAFYLCASLRGNTEAFFGQGTRLTVV.

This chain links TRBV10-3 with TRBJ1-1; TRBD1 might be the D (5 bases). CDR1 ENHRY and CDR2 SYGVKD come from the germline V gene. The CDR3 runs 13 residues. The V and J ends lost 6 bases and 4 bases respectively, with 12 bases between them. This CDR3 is CAIRESQGTEAFF. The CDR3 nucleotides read TGTGCCATCAGGGAAAGTCAGGGCACTGAAGCTTTCTTT.

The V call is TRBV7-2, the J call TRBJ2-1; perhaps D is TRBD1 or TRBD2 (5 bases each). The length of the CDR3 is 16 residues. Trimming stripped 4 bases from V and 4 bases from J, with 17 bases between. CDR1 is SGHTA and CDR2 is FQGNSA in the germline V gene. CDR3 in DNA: TGTGCCAGCAGCTCCATGAGGGACCTCTGGTACAATGAGCAGTTCTTC. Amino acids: CASSSMRDLWYNEQFF. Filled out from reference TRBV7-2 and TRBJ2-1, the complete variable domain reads GAGVSQSPSNKVTEKGKDVELRCDPISGHTALYWYRQSLGQGLEFLIYFQGNSAPDKSGLPSDRFSAERTGGSVSTLTIQRTQQEDSAVYLCASSSMRDLWYNEQFFGPGTRLTVL.

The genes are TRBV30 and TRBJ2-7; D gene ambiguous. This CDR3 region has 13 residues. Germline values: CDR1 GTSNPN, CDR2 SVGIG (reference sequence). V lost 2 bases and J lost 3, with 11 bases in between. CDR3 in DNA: TGTGCCTGGAGTAAAATACTGAACTACGAGCAGTACTTC. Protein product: CAWSKILNYEQYF.

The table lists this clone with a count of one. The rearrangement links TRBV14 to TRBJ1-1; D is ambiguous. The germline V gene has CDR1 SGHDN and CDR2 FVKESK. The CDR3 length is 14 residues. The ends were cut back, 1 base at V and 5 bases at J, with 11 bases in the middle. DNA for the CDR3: TGTGCCAGCAGCCAAGTTGGGCAGAGTACTGAAGCTTTCTTT. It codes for CASSQVGQSTEAFF.

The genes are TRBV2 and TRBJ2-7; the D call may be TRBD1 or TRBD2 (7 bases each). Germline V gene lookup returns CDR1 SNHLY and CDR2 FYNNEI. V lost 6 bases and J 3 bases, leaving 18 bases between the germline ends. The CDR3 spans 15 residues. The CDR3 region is CASRAGQRGHYEQYF. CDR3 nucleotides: TGTGCCAGCAGAGCGGGACAGAGGGGACACTACGAGCAGTACTTC.

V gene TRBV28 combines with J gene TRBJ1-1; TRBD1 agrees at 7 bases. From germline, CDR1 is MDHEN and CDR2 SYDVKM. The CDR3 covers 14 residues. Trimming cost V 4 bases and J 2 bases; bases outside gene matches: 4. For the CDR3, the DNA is TGTGCCAGCAGTTCTCACAGGGGAAACACTGAAGCTTTCTTT. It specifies CASSSHRGNTEAFF.

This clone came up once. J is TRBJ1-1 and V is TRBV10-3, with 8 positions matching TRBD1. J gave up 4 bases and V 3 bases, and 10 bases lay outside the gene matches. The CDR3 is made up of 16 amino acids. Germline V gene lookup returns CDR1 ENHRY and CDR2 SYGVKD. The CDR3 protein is CAISDPDRDRGTEAFF. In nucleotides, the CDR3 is TGTGCCATCAGTGATCCGGACAGGGACCGTGGCACTGAAGCTTTCTTT.

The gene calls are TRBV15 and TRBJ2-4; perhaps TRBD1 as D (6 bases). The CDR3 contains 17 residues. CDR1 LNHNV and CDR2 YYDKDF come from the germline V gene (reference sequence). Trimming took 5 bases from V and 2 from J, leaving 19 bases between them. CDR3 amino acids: CATSSKRHRATKNIQYF. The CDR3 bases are TGTGCCACCAGCTCGAAAAGGCACAGGGCGACCAAAAACATTCAGTACTTC.

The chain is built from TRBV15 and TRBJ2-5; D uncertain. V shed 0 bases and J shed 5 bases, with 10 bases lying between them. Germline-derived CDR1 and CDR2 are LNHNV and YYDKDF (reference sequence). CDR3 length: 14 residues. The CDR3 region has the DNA TGTGCCACCAGCAGAGATTCTCTGGCGGAGACCCAGTACTTC. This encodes CATSRDSLAETQYF.

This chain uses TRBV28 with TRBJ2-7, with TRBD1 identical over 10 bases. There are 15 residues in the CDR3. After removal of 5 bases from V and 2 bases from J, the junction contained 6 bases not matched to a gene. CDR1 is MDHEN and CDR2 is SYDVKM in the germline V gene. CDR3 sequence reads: CASSPPGQGTYEQYF. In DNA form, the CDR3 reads TGTGCCAGCAGTCCCCCGGGACAGGGGACCTACGAGCAGTACTTC.

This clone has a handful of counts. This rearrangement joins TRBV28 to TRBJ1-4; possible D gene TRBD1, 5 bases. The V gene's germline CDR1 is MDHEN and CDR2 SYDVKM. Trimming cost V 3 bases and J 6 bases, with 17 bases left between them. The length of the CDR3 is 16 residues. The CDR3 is CASSFGIREGYEKLFF. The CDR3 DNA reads TGTGCCAGCAGTTTTGGGATTCGGGAGGGGTATGAAAAACTGTTTTTT.

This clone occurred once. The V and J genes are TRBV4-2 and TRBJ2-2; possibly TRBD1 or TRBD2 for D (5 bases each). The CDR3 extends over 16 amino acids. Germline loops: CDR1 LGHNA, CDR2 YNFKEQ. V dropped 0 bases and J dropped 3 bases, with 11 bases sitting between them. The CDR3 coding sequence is TGTGCCAGCAGCCAAGATCTGGGACGGTACACCGGGGAGCTGTTTTTT. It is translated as CASSQDLGRYTGELFF.

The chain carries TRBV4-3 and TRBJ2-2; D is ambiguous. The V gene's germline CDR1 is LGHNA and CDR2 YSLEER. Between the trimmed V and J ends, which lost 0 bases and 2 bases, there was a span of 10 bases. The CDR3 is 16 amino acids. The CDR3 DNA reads TGCGCCAGCAGCCAAGATCGCGCAGATAACACCGGGGAGCTGTTTTTT. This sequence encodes CASSQDRADNTGELFF.

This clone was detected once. The CDR3 is CASSGGLAGFDEQYF. The DNA for the CDR3 is TGTGCCAGCTCAGGGGGACTAGCGGGATTCGACGAGCAGTACTTC. The rearrangement links TRBV18 to TRBJ2-7; 13 bases line up with TRBD2. J was trimmed by 5 bases and V by 5 bases; bases with no gene match: 6. The V gene's germline CDR1 is KGHSH and CDR2 LQKENI. The CDR3 spans 15 residues.

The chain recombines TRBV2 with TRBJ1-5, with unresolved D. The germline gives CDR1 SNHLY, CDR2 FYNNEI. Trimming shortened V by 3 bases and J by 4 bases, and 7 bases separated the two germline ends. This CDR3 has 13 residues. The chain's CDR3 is CASSEVENQPQHF. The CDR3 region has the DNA TGTGCCAGCAGTGAGGTTGAGAATCAGCCCCAGCATTTT.

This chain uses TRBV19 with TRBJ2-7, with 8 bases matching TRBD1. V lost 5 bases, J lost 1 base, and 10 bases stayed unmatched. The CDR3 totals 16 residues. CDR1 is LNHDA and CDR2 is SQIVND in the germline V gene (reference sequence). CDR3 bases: TGTGCCAGTAGTCCTAGGGTAGGGACAGGATCCTACGAGCAGTACTTC. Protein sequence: CASSPRVGTGSYEQYF.

CDR3 DNA sequence: TGTGCCAGCAGTTTTGTGTCAGGGGGCGGCAATCAGCCCCAGCATTTT. Protein sequence: CASSFVSGGGNQPQHF. V is TRBV28 and J is TRBJ1-5; TRBD1 matches 8 bases. This CDR3 has 16 amino acids. CDR1 and CDR2 (germline): MDHEN, SYDVKM. V trimming: 3 bases; J trimming: 2 bases; junction bases outside the gene matches: 6.

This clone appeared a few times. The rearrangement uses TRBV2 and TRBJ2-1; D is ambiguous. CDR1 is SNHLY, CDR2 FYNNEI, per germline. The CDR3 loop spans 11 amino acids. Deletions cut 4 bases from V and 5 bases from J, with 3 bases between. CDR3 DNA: TGTGCCAGCAGTGCCCACAATGAGCAGTTCTTC. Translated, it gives CASSAHNEQFF.

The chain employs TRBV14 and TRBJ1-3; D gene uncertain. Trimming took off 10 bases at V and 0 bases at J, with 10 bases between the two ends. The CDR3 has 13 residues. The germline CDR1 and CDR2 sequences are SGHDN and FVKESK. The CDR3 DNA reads TGTGCCACCCGGGCGAGCTCTGGAAACACCATATATTTT. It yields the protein CATRASSGNTIYF.

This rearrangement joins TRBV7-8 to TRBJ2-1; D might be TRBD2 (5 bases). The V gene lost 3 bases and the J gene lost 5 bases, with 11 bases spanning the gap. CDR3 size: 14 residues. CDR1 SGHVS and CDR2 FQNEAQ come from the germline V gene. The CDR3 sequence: CASSFLAGDNEQFF. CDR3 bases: TGTGCCAGCAGCTTCCTTGCGGGTGACAATGAGCAGTTCTTC.